This T cell receptor beta chain was sequenced for a study of blood T cell repertoires in COVID-19. Using immunoSEQ multiplex PCR, the repertoire was profiled, and TCRdb retains in-frame clones only, with some absent. Here the sample spans roughly 250,000 clones, around nine tenths being singletons. V was clipped by 5 bases and J by 2 bases; unmatched bases: 4. The CDR3 spans 15 residues. Germline values: CDR1 MNHEY, CDR2 SVGEGT. Recovered status in Cohort 3 required two negative PCRs, clearance, or symptom resolution. Material for sequencing was PBMCs or T cells enriched from blood (not recorded which). This clonotype was obtained from a woman aged 18-29 years who had recovered from COVID-19. The gene calls are TRBV6-2 or TRBV6-3 and TRBJ1-2; 11 bases agree with TRBD1. This chain's CDR3 is CASSAGQGVNYGYTF. The DNA of the CDR3 is TGTGCCAGCAGTGCGGGACAGGGGGTAAACTATGGCTACACCTTC.